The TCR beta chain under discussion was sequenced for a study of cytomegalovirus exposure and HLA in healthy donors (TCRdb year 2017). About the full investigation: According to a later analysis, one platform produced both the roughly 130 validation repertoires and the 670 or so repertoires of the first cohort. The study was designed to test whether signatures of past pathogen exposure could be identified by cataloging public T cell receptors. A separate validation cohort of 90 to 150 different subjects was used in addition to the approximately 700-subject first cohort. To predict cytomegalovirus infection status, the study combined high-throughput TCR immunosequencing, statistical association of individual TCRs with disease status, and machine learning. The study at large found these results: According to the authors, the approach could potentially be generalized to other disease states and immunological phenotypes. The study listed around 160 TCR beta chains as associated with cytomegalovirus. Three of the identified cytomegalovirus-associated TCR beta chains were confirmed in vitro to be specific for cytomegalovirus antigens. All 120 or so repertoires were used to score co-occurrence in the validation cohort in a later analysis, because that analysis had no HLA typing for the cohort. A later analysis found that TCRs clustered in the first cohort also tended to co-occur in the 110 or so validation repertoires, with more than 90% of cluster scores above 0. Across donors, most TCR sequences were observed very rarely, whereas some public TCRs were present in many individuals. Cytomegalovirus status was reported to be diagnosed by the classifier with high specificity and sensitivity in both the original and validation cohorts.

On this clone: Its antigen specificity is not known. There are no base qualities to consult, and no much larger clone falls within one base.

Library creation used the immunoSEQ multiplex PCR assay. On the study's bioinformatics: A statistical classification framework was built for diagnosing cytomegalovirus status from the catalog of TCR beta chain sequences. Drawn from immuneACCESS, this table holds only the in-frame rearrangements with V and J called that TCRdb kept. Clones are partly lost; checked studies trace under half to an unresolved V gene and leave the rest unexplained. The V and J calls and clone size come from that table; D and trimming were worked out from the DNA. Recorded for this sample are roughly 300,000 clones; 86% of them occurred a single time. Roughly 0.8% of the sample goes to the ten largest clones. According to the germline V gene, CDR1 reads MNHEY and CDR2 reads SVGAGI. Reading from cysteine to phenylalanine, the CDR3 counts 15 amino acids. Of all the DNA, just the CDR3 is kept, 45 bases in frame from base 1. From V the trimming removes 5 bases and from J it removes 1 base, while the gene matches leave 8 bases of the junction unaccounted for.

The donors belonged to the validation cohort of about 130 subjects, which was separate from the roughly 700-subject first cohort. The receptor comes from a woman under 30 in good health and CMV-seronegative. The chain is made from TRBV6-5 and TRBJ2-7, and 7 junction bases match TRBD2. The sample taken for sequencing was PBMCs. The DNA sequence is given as TGTGCCAGCAGTCCTATCGAGGGACTATCCTACGAGCAGTACTTC. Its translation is CASSPIEGLSYEQYF.